Each of the 32 T cell receptor beta chains below was sequenced from the same sample in a study of T-cell memory formation after mild COVID-19 listed by TCRdb under 2021. Library construction relied on 5' RACE. Data came from an Illumina NovaSeq 6000. TCRdb reprocessed the public reads (quality trimming at Q25 with fastp, clone calling with MiXCR) and kept in-frame beta chains. CDR3 protein sequences are deduplicated, and each keeps its most common genes and DNA. The sample table shows fewer than 400,000 distinct CDR3 sequences, and 15% to 20% are seen once. Of the sample, about 22% is held by the ten largest clones. Sequenced: PBMCs or a T cell subset sorted from them (not recorded which). Source of these receptors: a man between 18 and 35 years old who had mild COVID-19 (a few samples of this study predate the infection). The sample titles of this study are shuffled in the database, so cell type and time point are left out; the donor was told from shared clones.

The CDR3 region has the DNA TGTGCCAGCAGCTCGGGGGGGTCTTCCTATGGCTACACCTTC. Encoded protein: CASSSGGSSYGYTF. The V call is TRBV13, the J call TRBJ1-2, with D possibly being TRBD1 (5 bases). Germline CDR1 is PRHDT and CDR2 is FYEKMQ (reference sequence). CDR3 length: 14 amino acids. The V gene lost 4 bases and the J gene lost 4 bases, with 13 bases spanning the gap.

This clonotype turned up a few times. The rearrangement joins TRBV7-2 to TRBJ1-5; 7 bases are a match to TRBD1. The germline CDR1 and CDR2 sequences are SGHTA and FQGNSA. With V trimmed by 6 bases and J by 4 bases, 12 bases remained unmatched. This CDR3 comprises 16 residues. CDR3 amino acids: CASSFGGQGGNQPQHF. In DNA, the CDR3 is TGTGCCAGCAGTTTTGGGGGGCAGGGGGGAAATCAGCCCCAGCATTTT.

This clonotype was seen more than once but under ten times. This chain connects TRBV2 to TRBJ2-7; 7 bases agree with TRBD1. Losses at the gene ends were 10 bases for V and 1 base for J; bases not matched to a gene: 7. The CDR3 consists of 13 residues. Germline V CDR1 and CDR2: SNHLY, FYNNEI. The CDR3 loop is CATDRDRSYEQYF. CDR3 bases: TGTGCCACTGACCGGGACAGATCCTACGAGCAGTACTTC.

This clonotype was seen a handful of times. The V gene is TRBV11-2, the J gene TRBJ1-4; no definite D call. CDR1 and CDR2 (germline): SGHAT, FQNNGV. With 5 bases removed from V and 14 bases from J, the gap between germline ends came to 15 bases. CDR3 length: 12 residues. The CDR3 loop is CASSIRASRLFF. The CDR3 DNA is TGTGCCAGCAGCATCCGGGCCTCCCGTCTGTTTTTT.

This clonotype was recorded a few times. The chain uses TRBV6-5 and TRBJ2-1; D assignment may be TRBD1 or TRBD2 (5 bases each). There are 15 residues in the CDR3. CDR1 and CDR2 (germline): MNHEY, SVGAGI. V was trimmed by 2 bases and J by 5 bases, leaving 13 bases between them. CDR3 coding DNA: TGTGCCAGCAGTTACCCCGGGACGGACAACAATGAGCAGTTCTTC. Encoded protein: CASSYPGTDNNEQFF.

The chain is built from TRBV4-1 and TRBJ1-1; possibly TRBD1 for D (5 bases). Germline V gene data show CDR1 as MGHRA and CDR2 as YSYEKL. V was clipped by 1 base and J by 4 bases, with 13 bases between them. The CDR3 is 15 residues long. The chain's CDR3 is CASSQVAGRGTEAFF. DNA for the CDR3: TGCGCCAGCAGCCAAGTAGCAGGGAGGGGCACTGAAGCTTTCTTT.

The chain is built from TRBV6-2 or TRBV6-3 and TRBJ2-5; 10 nucleotides line up with TRBD2. Germline loops: CDR1 MNHEY, CDR2 SVGEGT. V was pared by 11 bases and J by 6 bases, with 6 bases of the junction left unmatched. The CDR3 consists of 12 residues. The DNA for the CDR3 is TGTGCCGGAAAGCGGGGGGGTCAGACCCAGTACTTC. Translated: CAGKRGGQTQYF.

The chain combines TRBV7-6 with TRBJ1-2, with a weak D call TRBD1 (5 bases). Per the germline V gene, CDR1 is SGHVS and CDR2 is FNYEAQ. CDR3 size: 15 residues. Trimming took off 5 bases at V and 3 bases at J, with 16 bases between the two ends. CDR3 DNA sequence: TGTGCCAGCAGCCCAGATGGGGGAACCTACTATGGCTACACCTTC. Translation: CASSPDGGTYYGYTF.

This clonotype was counted ten times or more. The chain employs TRBV7-8 and TRBJ2-3, with 7 bases fitting TRBD1. The CDR3 loop spans 14 amino acids. Germline V gene sequence: CDR1 SGHVS, CDR2 FQNEAQ. The ends lost 2 bases at V and 4 bases at J; junction bases unmatched: 3. The CDR3 nucleotides are TGTGCCAGCAGCTTATCAACAGGGGCAGATACGCAGTATTTT. Translated, it gives CASSLSTGADTQYF.

This clonotype was detected a few times. The gene calls are TRBV3-1 and TRBJ2-7; D is unclear. The length of the CDR3 is 13 residues. CDR1 and CDR2 from the germline V gene are LGHDT and YNNKEL (reference sequence). Trimming pared 4 bases from V and 2 bases from J, leaving 9 bases between. The CDR3: CASSRLGPYEQYF. The CDR3 DNA sequence: TGTGCCAGCAGCCGACTGGGCCCCTACGAGCAGTACTTC.

V usage is TRBV20-1 and J usage is TRBJ2-3; TRBD2 matches 12 bases. From germline, CDR1 is DFQATT and CDR2 SNEGSKA (reference sequence). The CDR3 has 18 amino acids. V trimming: 6 bases; J trimming: 6 bases; junction bases outside the gene matches: 19. The CDR3 nucleotides read TGCAGTGCAGTGACTAGCGGGGGAGCTACACGGATGTTGGATACGCAGTATTTT. It is translated as CSAVTSGGATRMLDTQYF.

This clonotype was detected a few times. The gene calls are TRBV7-9 and TRBJ2-1, with 9 bases fitting TRBD1. Losses at the gene ends were 5 bases for V and 12 bases for J; bases not matched to a gene: 17. This CDR3 has 16 amino acids. Germline V gene lookup returns CDR1 SEHNR and CDR2 FQNEAQ (reference sequence). The CDR3 nucleotides read TGTGCCAGCAGCCCCCGGGACAGGGACCTATTTGGGGGGCAGTTCTTC. Translated, it gives CASSPRDRDLFGGQFF.

The V and J genes are TRBV28 and TRBJ1-1, with D uncertain. The CDR3 is 11 amino acids. The germline V gene has CDR1 MDHEN and CDR2 SYDVKM. V was shortened by 7 bases and J by 13 bases, with 16 bases between the two germline ends. CDR3 in DNA: TGTGCCAGCATTCAAGACGAGGTTCTTTTCTTT. This codes for CASIQDEVLFF.

This clonotype was seen a handful of times. The chain recombines TRBV20-1 with TRBJ2-5; TRBD2 matches 12 bases. This CDR3 spans 15 amino acids. The germline CDR1 and CDR2 sequences are DFQATT and SNEGSKA (reference sequence). V was clipped by 3 bases and J by 1 base; unmatched bases: 3. The CDR3 DNA sequence: TGCAGTGCTAGTTTGGGACTAGCGGGCCAAGAGACCCAGTACTTC. It is translated as CSASLGLAGQETQYF.

The gene calls are TRBV6-5 and TRBJ2-5; D is ambiguous. The CDR3 sequence is 16 residues long. Trimming removed 4 bases at V and 2 bases at J, with 17 bases between. CDR1 and CDR2 (germline): MNHEY, SVGAGI. In DNA form, the CDR3 reads TGTGCCAGCAGTTCCCCTGGGAACCCCGGGCAAGAGACCCAGTACTTC. It translates to CASSSPGNPGQETQYF.

At least ten counts were recorded for this clonotype. The V and J genes are TRBV3-1 and TRBJ2-3; 8 bases align to TRBD1. Germline trimming cut 4 bases from V and 9 bases from J; bases unmatched to any gene: 18. Germline assignment: CDR1 LGHDT and CDR2 YNNKEL (reference sequence). The CDR3 extends over 17 amino acids. As DNA, the CDR3 is TGTGCCAGCAGCCCTCGGACAGGGCGTGCCCTAAGGGCCACGCAGTATTTT. This gives the protein CASSPRTGRALRATQYF.

This clonotype was detected ten times or more. This rearrangement joins TRBV7-2 to TRBJ2-1, with 9 bases fitting TRBD2. V was pared by 8 bases and J by 5 bases, with 10 bases of the junction left unmatched. This CDR3 has 15 amino acids. Germline CDR1 SGHTA, CDR2 FQGNSA. CDR3 protein: CASLVAGGADNEQFF. The CDR3 nucleotides read TGTGCCAGCCTTGTCGCGGGGGGGGCCGACAATGAGCAGTTCTTC.

Only a few counts were recorded for this clonotype. This rearrangement joins TRBV12-3 or TRBV12-4 to TRBJ2-1, with D unresolved. CDR3 size: 9 residues. V lost 11 bases to trimming and J lost 7 bases, with 6 bases between them. CDR3 protein: CAARNEQFF. CDR3 nucleotide sequence: TGTGCCGCTAGAAATGAGCAGTTCTTC.

This clonotype was seen more than once but under ten times. The J gene is TRBJ2-1, the V gene TRBV4-1; D not certain. V was clipped by 2 bases and J by 8 bases, with 4 bases between them. CDR1 and CDR2 from the germline V gene are MGHRA and YSYEKL. This CDR3 has 11 amino acids. The CDR3 DNA is TGCGCCAGCAGCCAATCCCATGAGCAGTTCTTC. Protein product: CASSQSHEQFF.

This clonotype has ten or more counts. CDR3 amino acids: CASSSDGEVYQPQHF. The CDR3, as DNA: TGTGCCAGCAGTTCGGATGGGGAGGTCTATCAGCCCCAGCATTTT. The chain is built from TRBV12-3 or TRBV12-4 and TRBJ1-5, with no clear D. Trimming left V 4 bases short and J 5 bases short, with 15 bases between. The CDR3 has 15 amino acids.

The J gene is TRBJ1-4, the V gene TRBV10-2; tentatively, D is TRBD1 (5 bases). Germline CDR1 and CDR2: WSHSY and SAAADI. This CDR3 region has 12 residues. The V gene lost 8 bases and the J gene lost 8 bases, with 12 bases spanning the gap. CDR3 sequence: CASGTTGEKLFF. For the CDR3, the DNA is TGCGCCAGCGGGACTACGGGGGAAAAACTGTTTTTT.

This sequence joins TRBV7-2 and TRBJ1-1, with D possibly TRBD1 on 6 matching bases. Germline V lookup: CDR1 SGHTA, CDR2 FQGNSA. The ends were cut back, 5 bases at V and 3 bases at J, with 13 bases in the middle. The CDR3 sequence is 14 residues long. The CDR3 bases are TGTGCCAGCAGCCTAACAGGGTCCTACACTGAAGCTTTCTTT. Its protein is CASSLTGSYTEAFF.

This chain links TRBV4-3 with TRBJ1-6; unclear D gene. Germline CDR1 LGHNA, CDR2 YSLEER. This CDR3 has 13 residues. Trimming took off 1 base at V and 10 bases at J, with 8 bases between the two ends. CDR3 DNA sequence: TGCGCCAGCAGCCAAGCAGAATCCTCACCCCTCCACTTT. Its translation: CASSQAESSPLHF.

The V gene is TRBV10-3, the J gene TRBJ1-1, with 7 bases that match TRBD1. Germline V gene sequence: CDR1 ENHRY, CDR2 SYGVKD. This CDR3 is built from 13 residues. With 8 bases clipped from V and 3 bases from J, the junction kept 6 bases outside the gene matches. The CDR3 bases are TGTGCCATCGGCAACAGGGGTGACACTGAAGCTTTCTTT. This translates into CAIGNRGDTEAFF.

This clonotype was found a few times. The chain joins TRBV7-9 to TRBJ1-3; a weak D match, TRBD1 (5 bases). V was shortened by 2 bases and J by 2 bases, with 10 bases between the two germline ends. Germline CDR1 reads SEHNR; CDR2 reads FQNEAQ (reference sequence). The CDR3 sequence is 15 residues long. In DNA, the CDR3 is TGTGCCAGCAGCTTACGGGGGACTACTGGAAACACCATATATTTT. Its protein is CASSLRGTTGNTIYF.

The V call is TRBV3-1, the J call TRBJ2-1; tentative D call: TRBD2 (6 bases). Germline V CDR1 and CDR2: LGHDT, YNNKEL (reference sequence). Trimming removed 7 bases at V and 0 bases at J, with 13 bases between. The CDR3 runs to 15 residues. The CDR3 DNA sequence: TGTGCCAGCATGGGCGGGGCGAGCTCCTACAATGAGCAGTTCTTC. The encoded protein is CASMGGASSYNEQFF.

The chain combines TRBV20-1 with TRBJ1-4; D unresolved. This CDR3 is 14 amino acids long. Germline V gives CDR1 DFQATT, CDR2 SNEGSKA (reference sequence). V lost 1 base, J lost 4 bases, and 10 bases lay in between. In DNA, the CDR3 is TGCAGTGCTAGAGGGCAGAGCCTTAATGAAAAACTGTTTTTT. Its translation is CSARGQSLNEKLFF.

This clonotype was counted ten times or more. This chain uses TRBV3-1 with TRBJ1-6, with D hard to call. Germline V CDR1 and CDR2: LGHDT, YNNKEL (reference sequence). Trimming took off 0 bases at V and 4 bases at J, with 10 bases between the two ends. The CDR3 is 16 amino acids. This CDR3 is CASSQEGGTYNSPLHF. CDR3 sequence (DNA): TGTGCCAGCAGCCAAGAAGGTGGCACTTATAATTCACCCCTCCACTTT.

The V gene is TRBV5-1, the J gene TRBJ2-7; D call uncertain. This CDR3 region has 13 residues. The germline CDR1 and CDR2 sequences are SGHRS and YFSETQ. Deletions cut 5 bases from V and 3 bases from J, with 12 bases between. Here the CDR3 reads CASSPGTRYEQYF. The CDR3 bases are TGCGCCAGCAGTCCGGGTACACGCTACGAGCAGTACTTC.

The table lists this clonotype with many counts. The chain couples TRBV12-3 or TRBV12-4 to TRBJ2-5; 7 bases match TRBD1. The CDR3 covers 13 residues. The V gene end was trimmed by 6 bases and the J gene end by 5 bases; junction bases not matched to a gene: 6. For the CDR3, the DNA is TGTGCCAGCAGCCGACAGGGCAGGGAGACCCAGTACTTC. Translated: CASSRQGRETQYF.

This clonotype appeared a few times. The chain is built from TRBV4-1 and TRBJ1-5; D is unclear. V lost 3 bases, J lost 7 bases, and 10 bases lay in between. Germline V lookup: CDR1 MGHRA, CDR2 YSYEKL. The length of the CDR3 is 13 residues. In nucleotides, the CDR3 is TGCGCCAGCAGCCAGGGCGCTGGGCAGCCCCAGCATTTT. Its protein is CASSQGAGQPQHF.

V gene TRBV6-5 combines with J gene TRBJ1-1; D not certain. CDR3 length: 14 amino acids. Germline CDR1 is MNHEY and CDR2 is SVGAGI. V lost 2 bases, J lost 4 bases, and 11 bases lay in between. CDR3 in DNA: TGTGCCAGCAGTTACAAGGTTTGGGGCACTGAAGCTTTCTTT. Translating it yields CASSYKVWGTEAFF.